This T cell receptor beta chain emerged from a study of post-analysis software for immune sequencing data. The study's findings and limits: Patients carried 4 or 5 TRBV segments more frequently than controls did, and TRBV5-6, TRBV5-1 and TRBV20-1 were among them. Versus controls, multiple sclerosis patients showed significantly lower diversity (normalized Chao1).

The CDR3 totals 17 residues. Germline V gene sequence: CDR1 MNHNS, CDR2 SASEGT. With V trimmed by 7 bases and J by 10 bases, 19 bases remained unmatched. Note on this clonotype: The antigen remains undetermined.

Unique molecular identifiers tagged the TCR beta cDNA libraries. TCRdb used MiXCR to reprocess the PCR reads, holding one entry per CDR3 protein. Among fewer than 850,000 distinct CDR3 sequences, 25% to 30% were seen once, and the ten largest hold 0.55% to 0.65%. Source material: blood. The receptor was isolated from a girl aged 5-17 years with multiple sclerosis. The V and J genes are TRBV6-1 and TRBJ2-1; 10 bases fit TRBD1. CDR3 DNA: TGTGCCAGCACTCGGGACAGGGGTCGCTTCCTATCTCGGGAGCAGTTCTTC. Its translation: CASTRDRGRFLSREQFF.